This T cell receptor beta chain originates from a study of T cells after yellow fever vaccination. TCRdb itself ran the 5' RACE reads through MiXCR, one entry per CDR3 protein. The data contain some 300,000 distinct CDR3 sequences, 8.5% to 10% of them seen just once; the ten biggest clones take up about 3.5%. The clonotype originates from a man in his late teens or twenties who received the YFV17D yellow fever vaccine. The sequencing here drew on CD4+ T cells sorted from PBMCs, taken 5 days after the yellow fever booster vaccination.

CDR3 DNA: TGTGCCAGCGGTAAAGATTTTCGCAATCAGCCCCAGCATTTT. It yields the protein CASGKDFRNQPQHF. The chain employs TRBV9 and TRBJ1-5; no clear D gene. Trimming cost V 7 bases and J 2 bases, with 13 bases left between them. Germline assignment: CDR1 SGDLS and CDR2 YYNGEE. The CDR3 length is 14 residues.